The table lists the clone carrying this T cell receptor beta chain with a few counts. The target antigen is unknown. This sample was taken from a study of response to subunit inactivated influenza vaccine. General study points: New T cells are recruited in small numbers by each seasonal influenza vaccination, according to the authors' suggestion.

Trimming stripped 0 bases from V and 1 base from J, with 13 bases between. The length of the CDR3 is 16 residues. Germline V gives CDR1 DFQATT, CDR2 SNEGSKA (reference sequence). MiXCR, run by TCRdb on the RT-PCR reads, gives a single entry per CDR3 protein. The profile shows 430,000 or so distinct CDR3 sequences, approximately 11% of them singletons. This receptor was identified in a man aged 45-65 years who received an inactivated influenza vaccine. Here the sequenced sample was PBMCs from blood, taken around seven weeks after vaccination. The chain couples TRBV20-1 to TRBJ2-1, with D possibly matching TRBD2 (5 bases). CDR3 loop: CSARDIGEGSYNEQFF. CDR3 DNA sequence: TGCAGTGCTAGAGATATCGGGGAAGGGTCCTACAATGAGCAGTTCTTC.